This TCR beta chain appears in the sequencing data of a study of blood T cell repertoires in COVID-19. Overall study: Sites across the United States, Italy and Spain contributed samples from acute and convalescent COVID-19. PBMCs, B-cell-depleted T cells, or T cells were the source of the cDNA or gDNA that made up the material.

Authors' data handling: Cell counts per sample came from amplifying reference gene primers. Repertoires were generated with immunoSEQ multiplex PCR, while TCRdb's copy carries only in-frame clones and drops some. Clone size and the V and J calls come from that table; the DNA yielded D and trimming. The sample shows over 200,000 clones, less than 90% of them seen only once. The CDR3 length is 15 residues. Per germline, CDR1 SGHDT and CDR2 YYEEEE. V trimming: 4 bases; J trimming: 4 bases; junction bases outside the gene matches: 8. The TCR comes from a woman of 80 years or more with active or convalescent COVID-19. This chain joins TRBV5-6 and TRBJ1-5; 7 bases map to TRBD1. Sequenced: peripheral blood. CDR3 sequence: CASSPGTERNQPQHF. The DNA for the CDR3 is TGTGCCAGCAGCCCGGGGACAGAGCGTAATCAGCCCCAGCATTTT.